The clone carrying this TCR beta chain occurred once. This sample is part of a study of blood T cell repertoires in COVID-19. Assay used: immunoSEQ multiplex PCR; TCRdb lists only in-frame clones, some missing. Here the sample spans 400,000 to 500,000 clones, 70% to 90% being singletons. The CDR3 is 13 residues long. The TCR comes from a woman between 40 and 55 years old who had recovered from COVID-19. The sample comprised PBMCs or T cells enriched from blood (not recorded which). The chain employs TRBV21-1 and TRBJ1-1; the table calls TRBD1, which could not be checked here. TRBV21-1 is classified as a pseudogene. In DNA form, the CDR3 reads TGTGCCATCCCCGGGACAGTGAACACTGAAGCTTTCTTT. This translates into CAIPGTVNTEAFF.